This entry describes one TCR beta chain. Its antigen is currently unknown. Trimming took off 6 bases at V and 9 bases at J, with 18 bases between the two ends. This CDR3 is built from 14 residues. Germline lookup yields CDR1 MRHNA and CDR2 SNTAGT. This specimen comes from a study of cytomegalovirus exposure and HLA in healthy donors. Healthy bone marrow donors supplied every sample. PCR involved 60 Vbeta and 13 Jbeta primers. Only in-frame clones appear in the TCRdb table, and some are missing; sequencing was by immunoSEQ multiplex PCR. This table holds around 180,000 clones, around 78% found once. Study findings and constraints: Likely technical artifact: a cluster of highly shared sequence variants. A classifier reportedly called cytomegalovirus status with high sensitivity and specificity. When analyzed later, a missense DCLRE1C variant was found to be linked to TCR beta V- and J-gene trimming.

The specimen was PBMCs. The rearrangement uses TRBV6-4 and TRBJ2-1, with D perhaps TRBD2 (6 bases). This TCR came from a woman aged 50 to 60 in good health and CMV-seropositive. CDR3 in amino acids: CASSAKAGRSEQFF. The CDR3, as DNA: TGTGCCAGCAGCGCCAAGGCGGGACGGAGTGAGCAGTTCTTC.